This T cell receptor (beta chain) came from a study of regulatory T cells in long-lasting Graves disease. Findings and caveats of the study: Under persistent disease, TRBV28, TRBJ1-2 and TRBJ2-5 were used preferentially.

According to the study, TCR beta libraries were built with iRepertoire HTBI primers and CDR3-region Arm-PCR. In the source study's methods: Samples revealed roughly 62 TRBV and roughly 15 TRBJ segments. TCRdb independently ran MiXCR on the multiplex PCR reads; one entry per CDR3 protein. V and J calls and clone size were set by TCRdb, not the authors. The sample lists hundreds of thousands of distinct CDR3 sequences, roughly 17% occurring once. CDR3 length: 13 amino acids. Looked up from germline, CDR1 is SNHLY and CDR2 is FYNNEI. V was shortened by 7 bases and J by 3 bases, with 13 bases between the two germline ends. The table lists this clonotype with many counts. Its antigen is currently unknown. Time point of the sample: newly diagnosed GD, antithyroid drugs for less than 3 months. After RNA was extracted from PBMCs, the TCR library was made from it. In addition, the sample was reused for a study of T cells in Graves' hyperthyroidism and ophthalmopathy. That source notes: HTBI primers were used for first-round RT-PCR of the TCR CDR3. Most clonotypes expanded in thyroid above 0.001 were likewise present in blood.

The sequence came from a man in his forties with Graves disease. The input for sequencing was peripheral blood mononuclear cells (PBMCs), taken at new diagnosis, from a patient treated with antithyroid drugs. V gene TRBV2 combines with J gene TRBJ2-7; D may be TRBD1 (5 bases). The CDR3 coding sequence is TGTGCCAGCACCCTTGACAGAGGCTACGAGCAGTACTTC. Its protein is CASTLDRGYEQYF. The whole variable domain, remainder taken from reference TRBV2 and TRBJ2-7, is EPEVTQTPSHQVTQMGQEVILRCVPISNHLYFYWYRQILGQKVEFLVSFYNNEISEKSEIFDDQFSVERPDGSNFTLKIRSTKLEDSAMYFCASTLDRGYEQYFGPGTRLTVT.